This TCR beta chain was identified during a study of cytomegalovirus exposure and HLA in healthy donors. Notes on the study in general: In a later analysis, an Asian-associated ancestry cluster reportedly showed fewer N-insertions than the roughly 690-donor mean.

With respect to this clone: Its antigen is unknown.

13 Jbeta primers and 60 Vbeta primers were used for the PCR. Methods used by the authors: Later reanalysis found around 80 million unique TCR beta chains, roughly 10 million of them shared. Data came from immunoSEQ multiplex PCR; TCRdb stores just in-frame clones and leaves some out. V and J calls and clone size are copied from that table; D and trimming were computed from the DNA. The sample includes roughly 160,000 clones, roughly 80% of them seen just once. Sample: PBMCs. The receptor's source is a male donor in good health and CMV-seronegative.

The CDR3 sequence: CAWSTGGGLDTQYF. The CDR3 DNA is TGTGCCTGGAGTACGGGGGGGGGCCTAGATACGCAGTATTTT. The V call is TRBV30, the J call TRBJ2-3; TRBD2 agrees at 8 bases. The CDR3 runs 14 residues. J gave up 5 bases and V 2 bases, and 6 bases lay outside the gene matches. Looked up from germline, CDR1 is GTSNPN and CDR2 is SVGIG (reference sequence). The full variable domain, in which reference TRBV30 and TRBJ2-3 provide the parts outside the CDR3, is SQTIHQWPATLVQPVGSPLSLECTVEGTSNPNLYWYRQAAGRGLQLLFYSVGIGQISSEVPQNLSASRPQDRQFILSSKKLLLSDSGFYLCAWSTGGGLDTQYFGPGTRLTVL.